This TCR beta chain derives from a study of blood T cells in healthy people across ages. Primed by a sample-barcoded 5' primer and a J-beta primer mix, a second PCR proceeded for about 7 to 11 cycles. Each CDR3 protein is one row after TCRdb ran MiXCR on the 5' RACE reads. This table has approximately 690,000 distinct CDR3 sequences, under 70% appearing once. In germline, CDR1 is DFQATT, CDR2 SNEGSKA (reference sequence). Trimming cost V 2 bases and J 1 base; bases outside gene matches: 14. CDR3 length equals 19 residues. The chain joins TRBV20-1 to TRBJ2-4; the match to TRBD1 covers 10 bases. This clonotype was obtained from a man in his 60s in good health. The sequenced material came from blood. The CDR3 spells CSARTGTGAILLAKNIQYF. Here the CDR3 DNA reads TGCAGTGCTAGAACCGGGACAGGGGCGATCCTCCTTGCCAAAAACATTCAGTACTTC.